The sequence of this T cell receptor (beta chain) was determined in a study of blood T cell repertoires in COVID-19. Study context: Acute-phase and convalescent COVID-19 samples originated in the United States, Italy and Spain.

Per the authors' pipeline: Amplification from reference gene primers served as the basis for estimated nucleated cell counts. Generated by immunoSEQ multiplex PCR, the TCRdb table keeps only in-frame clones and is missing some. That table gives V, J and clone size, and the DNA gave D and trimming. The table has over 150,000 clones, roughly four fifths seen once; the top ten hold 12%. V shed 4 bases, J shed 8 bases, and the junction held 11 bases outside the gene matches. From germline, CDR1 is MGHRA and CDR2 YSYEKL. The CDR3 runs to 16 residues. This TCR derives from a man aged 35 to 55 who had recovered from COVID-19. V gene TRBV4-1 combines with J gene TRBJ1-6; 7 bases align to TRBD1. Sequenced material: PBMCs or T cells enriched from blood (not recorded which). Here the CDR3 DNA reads TGCGCCAGCAGCCCAAGCGGGGGACAGATTTATTCACCCCTCCACTTT. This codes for CASSPSGGQIYSPLHF.